These 15 T cell receptor beta chains were sequenced from one sample in a study of Tregs in tolerant kidney transplant recipients. Produced via immunoSEQ multiplex PCR; TCRdb's table is partial and in-frame only. Seen here are just under 65,000 clones, less than 98% observed once, and the top ten hold around 0.34%. This sample comprised Tregs from blood, obtained before the transplant. These receptors originate from a human donor who received a combined kidney and bone marrow transplant.

This clone was recorded only once. The V gene is TRBV7-2, the J gene TRBJ2-3; 10 nucleotides agree with TRBD2. The V segment lost 6 bases and the J segment 5 bases; nucleotides outside the gene matches: 8. The CDR3 has 15 amino acids. Per germline, CDR1 SGHTA and CDR2 FQGNSA. The CDR3 spells CASRRAGGYGDTQYF. In DNA form, the CDR3 reads TGTGCCAGCAGGCGAGCGGGAGGGTACGGAGATACGCAGTATTTT.

The gene calls are TRBV6-1 and TRBJ1-3; possibly TRBD1 for D (5 bases). Trimming shortened V by 6 bases and J by 3 bases, and 12 bases separated the two germline ends. In germline, CDR1 is MNHNS, CDR2 SASEGT. There are 14 residues in the CDR3. The CDR3 DNA is TGTGCCAGCAGACCCCAGGGCGATGGAAACACCATATATTTT. This sequence encodes CASRPQGDGNTIYF.

The chain employs TRBV7-9 and TRBJ2-3; D possibly corresponds to TRBD2 (6 bases). Germline V gene data show CDR1 as SEHNR and CDR2 as FQNEAQ (reference sequence). V was trimmed by 5 bases and J by 4 bases, leaving 19 bases between them. This CDR3 comprises 16 residues. The CDR3 protein is CASSPNRRTGADTQYF. CDR3 sequence (DNA): TGTGCCAGCAGCCCCAACCGGAGGACGGGGGCAGATACGCAGTATTTT.

This clone was recorded a few times. The chain combines TRBV18 with TRBJ2-3; 8 bases map to TRBD2. The CDR3 consists of 17 residues. CDR1 KGHSH and CDR2 LQKENI come from the germline V gene. Trimming at V came to 6 bases and at J to 7 bases, leaving 18 bases not matched to a gene. The CDR3, as DNA: TGTGCCAGCTCTCCCAGCCCCCCGGGAGGGGGGATGAATACGCAGTATTTT. Translated: CASSPSPPGGGMNTQYF.

The chain couples TRBV27 to TRBJ1-2; no firm D call. This CDR3 region has 16 residues. From germline, CDR1 is MNHEY and CDR2 SMNVEV (reference sequence). Trimming shortened V by 6 bases and J by 4 bases, and 21 bases separated the two germline ends. The CDR3 DNA sequence: TGTGCCAGCAGGTCCTCTAAAAGCCTGACATCCTATGGCTACACCTTC. Translated: CASRSSKSLTSYGYTF.

J is TRBJ1-1 and V is TRBV27; D gene uncertain. The CDR3 length is 11 residues. CDR1 MNHEY and CDR2 SMNVEV come from the germline V gene (reference sequence). The V end was cut by 5 bases, the J end by 7 bases, with 8 bases between. The CDR3 reads CASSRGFEAFF. The CDR3 DNA follows: TGTGCCAGCAGTCGGGGATTTGAAGCTTTCTTT.

This clone appeared a single time. The J gene is TRBJ2-1, the V gene TRBV7-9, with D tentatively TRBD2 (5 bases). Germline CDR1 SEHNR, CDR2 FQNEAQ (reference sequence). V dropped 5 bases and J dropped 6 bases, with 20 bases sitting between them. The CDR3 runs to 16 residues. Written as DNA, the CDR3 is TGTGCCAGCAGCCAGTTCGCGGACTTAAACCTCAATGAGCAGTTCTTC. Protein product: CASSQFADLNLNEQFF.

This clone has just one count. This chain uses TRBV30 with TRBJ2-3; possible D gene TRBD2, 5 bases. CDR1 GTSNPN and CDR2 SVGIG come from the germline V gene (reference sequence). V lost 3 bases, J lost 6 bases, and 16 bases lay in between. CDR3 length equals 14 residues. The CDR3 here is CAWRPPGSPDTQYF. The CDR3 DNA reads TGTGCCTGGAGACCTCCGGGGTCGCCTGATACGCAGTATTTT.

The J gene is TRBJ1-2, the V gene TRBV7-2; D not resolved. The V gene lost 5 bases and the J gene lost 5 bases, with 9 bases spanning the gap. Per germline, CDR1 SGHTA and CDR2 FQGNSA. The CDR3 extends over 12 amino acids. The CDR3: CASSPGWYGYTF. CDR3 in DNA: TGTGCCAGCAGCCCAGGCTGGTATGGCTACACCTTC.

The V gene is TRBV5-4, the J gene TRBJ2-5; D is undetermined. Germline-derived CDR1 and CDR2 are SGHNT and YYREEE (reference sequence). The V end was cut by 4 bases, the J end by 7 bases, with 11 bases between. CDR3 length: 12 amino acids. The CDR3 bases are TGTGCCAGCAGCCTGTTAACGGGGACCCAGTACTTC. Protein product: CASSLLTGTQYF.

This clone is a singleton in its sample. This chain uses TRBV28 with TRBJ1-5; D may be TRBD1 (5 bases). Trimming took off 4 bases at V and 7 bases at J, with 8 bases between the two ends. Looked up from germline, CDR1 is MDHEN and CDR2 is SYDVKM. The CDR3 is 12 residues long. CDR3 sequence reads: CASSSAGQPQHF. CDR3 bases: TGTGCCAGCAGTTCAGCAGGGCAGCCCCAGCATTTT.

This sequence joins TRBV4-1 and TRBJ1-3; D not certain. This CDR3 region has 16 residues. V dropped 4 bases and J dropped 2 bases, with 15 bases sitting between them. The V gene's germline CDR1 is MGHRA and CDR2 YSYEKL. CDR3 sequence: CASSRDPPGTGNTIYF. As DNA, the CDR3 is TGCGCCAGCAGCCGAGACCCTCCGGGGACTGGAAACACCATATATTTT.

The CDR3 bases are TGTGCCAGCAGCTCCGGGACAGGGCAAAGCAATCAGCCCCAGCATTTT. It is translated as CASSSGTGQSNQPQHF. V gene TRBV5-5 combines with J gene TRBJ1-5, with 9 bases fitting TRBD1. The CDR3 runs 16 residues. Per germline, CDR1 SGHKS and CDR2 YYEKEE (reference sequence). The ends lost 3 bases at V and 1 base at J; junction bases unmatched: 5.

This clone came up once. V usage is TRBV18 and J usage is TRBJ1-3; no firm D call. V was clipped by 0 bases and J by 5 bases, with 8 bases between them. The CDR3 length is 14 residues. CDR1 is KGHSH and CDR2 is LQKENI in the germline V gene. The chain's CDR3 is CASSPPGDRNTIYF. The CDR3 DNA is TGTGCCAGCTCACCACCAGGTGACAGAAACACCATATATTTT.

The chain carries TRBV15 and TRBJ2-7; D perhaps matches TRBD2 (6 bases). CDR3 length equals 15 residues. Germline loops: CDR1 LNHNV, CDR2 YYDKDF (reference sequence). V lost 1 base and J lost 3, with 13 bases in between. CDR3 loop: CATSRGVTSSYEQYF. CDR3 DNA sequence: TGTGCCACCAGCAGAGGGGTTACTAGCAGCTACGAGCAGTACTTC.